This T cell receptor beta chain is from a study of T cell responses to AZD1222 COVID-19 vaccine. General study points: Receipt of two AZD1222 doses was followed by a rise in Spike-specific TCR breadth and depth. Clonal diversity was possibly underestimated, and the donors were mostly white British, with more females. The peak T cell response came first, and repertoires were sampled only after it.

As to this clone: Its antigen is still unknown.

After removal of 4 bases from V and 5 bases from J, the junction contained 6 bases not matched to a gene. Germline V lookup: CDR1 ENHRY, CDR2 SYGVKD. This CDR3 has 16 amino acids. The repertoire was sequenced with immunoSEQ multiplex PCR; TCRdb's copy has only in-frame clones and lacks some. Of some 200,000 clones listed, about 92% are singletons. The J gene is TRBJ1-6, the V gene TRBV10-3; TRBD1 agrees at 9 bases. The sequence derives from an adult in good health. The sample in question was peripheral blood, obtained on day 0 of MenACWY control vaccination. For the CDR3, the DNA is TGTGCCATCAGTGTCACCGGGACAGGGCATAATTCACCCCTCCACTTT. It translates to CAISVTGTGHNSPLHF.